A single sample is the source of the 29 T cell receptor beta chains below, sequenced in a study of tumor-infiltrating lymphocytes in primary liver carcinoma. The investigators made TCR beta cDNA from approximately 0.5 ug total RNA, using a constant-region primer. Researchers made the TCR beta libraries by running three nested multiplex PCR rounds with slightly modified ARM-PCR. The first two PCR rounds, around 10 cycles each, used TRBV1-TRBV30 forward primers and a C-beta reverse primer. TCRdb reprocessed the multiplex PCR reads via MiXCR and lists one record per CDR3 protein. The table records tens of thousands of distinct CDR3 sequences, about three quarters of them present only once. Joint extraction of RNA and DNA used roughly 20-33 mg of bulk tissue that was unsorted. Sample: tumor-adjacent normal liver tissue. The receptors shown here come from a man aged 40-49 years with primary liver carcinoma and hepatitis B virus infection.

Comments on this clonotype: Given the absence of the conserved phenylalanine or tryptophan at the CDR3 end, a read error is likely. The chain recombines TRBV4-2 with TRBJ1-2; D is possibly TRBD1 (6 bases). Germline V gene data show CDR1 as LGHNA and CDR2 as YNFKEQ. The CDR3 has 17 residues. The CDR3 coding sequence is TGTACCAGCAGCCCGCGACAAGTCCCGGGACACTTCTGGGGCTACACCCTT. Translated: CTSSPRQVPGHFWGYTL.

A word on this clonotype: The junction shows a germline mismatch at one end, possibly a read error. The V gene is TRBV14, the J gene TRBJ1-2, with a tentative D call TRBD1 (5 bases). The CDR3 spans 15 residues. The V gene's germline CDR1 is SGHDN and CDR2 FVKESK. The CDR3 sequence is CVSSQSGPPGHGYTF. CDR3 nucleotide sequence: TGTGTCAGCAGCCAATCGGGACCTCCGGGCCATGGCTACACCTTC. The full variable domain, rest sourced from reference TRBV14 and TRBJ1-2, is EAGVTQFPSHSVIEKGQTVTLRCDPISGHDNLYWYRRVMGKEIKFLLHFVKESKQDESGMPNNRFLAERTGGTYSTLKVQPAELEDSGVYFCVSSQSGPPGHGYTFGSGTRLTVV.

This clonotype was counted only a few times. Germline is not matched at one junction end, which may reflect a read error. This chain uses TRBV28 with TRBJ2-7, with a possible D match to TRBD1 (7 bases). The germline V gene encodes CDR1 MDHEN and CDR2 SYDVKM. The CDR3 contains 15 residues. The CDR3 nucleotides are TGTGTCAGCAGTTTAGGGGGGCAGGGGGCCTACGAGCAGTACTTC. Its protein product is CVSSLGGQGAYEQYF. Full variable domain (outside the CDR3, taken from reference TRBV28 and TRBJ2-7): DVKVTQSSRYLVKRTGEKVFLECVQDMDHENMFWYRQDPGLGLRLIYFSYDVKMKEKGDIPEGYSVSREKKERFSLILESASTNQTSMYLCVSSLGGQGAYEQYFGPGTRLTVT.

CDR3: CASSSIQGIGNQPQHF. CDR3 bases: TGTGCCAGCAGCTCTATCCAGGGAATTGGCAATCAGCCCCAGCATTTT. This chain links TRBV7-8 with TRBJ1-5, with a possible D match to TRBD1 (5 bases). Trimming removed 4 bases from V and 2 bases from J, with 15 bases in between. Looked up from germline, CDR1 is SGHVS and CDR2 is FQNEAQ. The CDR3 runs to 16 residues.

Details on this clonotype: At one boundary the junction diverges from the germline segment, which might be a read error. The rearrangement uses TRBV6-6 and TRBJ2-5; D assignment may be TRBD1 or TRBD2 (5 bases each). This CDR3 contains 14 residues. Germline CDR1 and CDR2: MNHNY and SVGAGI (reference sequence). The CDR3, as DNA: TGTGCCAGCAGTTACGGCCCTCACGACGGGACCCACTACTTC. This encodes CASSYGPHDGTHYF.

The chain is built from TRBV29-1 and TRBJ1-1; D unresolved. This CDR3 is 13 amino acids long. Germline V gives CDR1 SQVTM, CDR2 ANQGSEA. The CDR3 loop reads CRAQRQKNTEAFF. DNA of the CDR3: TGCAGAGCTCAGCGCCAGAAGAACACTGAAGCTTTCTTT.

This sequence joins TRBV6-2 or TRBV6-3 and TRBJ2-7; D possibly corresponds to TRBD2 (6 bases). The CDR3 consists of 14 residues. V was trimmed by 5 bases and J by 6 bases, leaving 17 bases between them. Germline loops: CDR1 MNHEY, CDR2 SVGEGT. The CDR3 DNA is TGTGCCAGCAGTGCGGGACGGAATCCGGTCGAGCAGTACTTC. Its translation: CASSAGRNPVEQYF.

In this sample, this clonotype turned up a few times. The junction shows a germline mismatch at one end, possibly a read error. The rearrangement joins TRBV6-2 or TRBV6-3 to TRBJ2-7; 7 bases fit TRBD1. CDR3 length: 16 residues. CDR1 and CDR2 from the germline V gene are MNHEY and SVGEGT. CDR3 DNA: TGTGGCAGCAGTTACTCGACACAGGGGAATCGCTACGAGCAGTACTTC. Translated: CGSSYSTQGNRYEQYF.

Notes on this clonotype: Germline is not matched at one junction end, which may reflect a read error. The chain's CDR3 is CASSQALVTDTQYF. DNA for the CDR3: TGCGCTAGCAGCCAAGCCCTAGTCACAGATACGCAGTATTTT. V usage is TRBV4-3 and J usage is TRBJ2-3, with D hard to call. The CDR3 is 14 residues long. CDR1 is LGHNA, CDR2 YSLEER, per germline.

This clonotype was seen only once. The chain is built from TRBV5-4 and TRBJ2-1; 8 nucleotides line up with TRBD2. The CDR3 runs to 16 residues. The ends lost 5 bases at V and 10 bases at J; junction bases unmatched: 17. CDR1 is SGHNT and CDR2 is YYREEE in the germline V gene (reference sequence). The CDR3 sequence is CASSPIELAETKEQFF. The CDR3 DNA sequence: TGTGCCAGCAGTCCGATCGAACTAGCGGAGACCAAAGAGCAGTTCTTC.

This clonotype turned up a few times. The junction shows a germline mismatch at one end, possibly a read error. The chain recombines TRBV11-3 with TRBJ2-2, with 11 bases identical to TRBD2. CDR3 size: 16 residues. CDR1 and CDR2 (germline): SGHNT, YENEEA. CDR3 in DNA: TGTGCCAGCAGCCCCGGACTAGCGGGCTACACCAGGGAGCTGCTTTTT. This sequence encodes CASSPGLAGYTRELLF.

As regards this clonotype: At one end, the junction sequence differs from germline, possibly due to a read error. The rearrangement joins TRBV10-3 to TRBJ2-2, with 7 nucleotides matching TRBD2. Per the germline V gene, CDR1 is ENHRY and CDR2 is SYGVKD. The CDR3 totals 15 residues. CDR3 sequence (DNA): TGTGCCATCAAAGGCGGGAGAGGCAACACCGGGGAGCTGTATTTT. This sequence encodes CAIKGGRGNTGELYF.

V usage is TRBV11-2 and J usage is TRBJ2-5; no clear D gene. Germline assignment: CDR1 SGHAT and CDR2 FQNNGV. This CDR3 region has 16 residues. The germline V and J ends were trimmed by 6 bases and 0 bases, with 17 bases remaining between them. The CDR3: CASRSRDSSHQETQYF. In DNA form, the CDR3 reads TGTGCCAGCAGATCCCGTGACTCGTCCCACCAAGAGACCCAGTACTTC. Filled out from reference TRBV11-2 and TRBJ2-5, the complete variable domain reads EAGVAQSPRYKIIEKRQSVAFWCNPISGHATLYWYQQILGQGPKLLIQFQNNGVVDDSQLPKDRFSAERLKGVDSTLKIQPAKLEDSAVYLCASRSRDSSHQETQYFGPGTRLLVL.

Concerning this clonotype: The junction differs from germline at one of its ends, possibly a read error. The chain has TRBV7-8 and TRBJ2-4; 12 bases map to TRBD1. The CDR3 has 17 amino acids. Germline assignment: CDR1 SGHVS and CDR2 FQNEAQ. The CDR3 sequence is CASGPETGQGARNIQYF. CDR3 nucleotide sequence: TGTGCCAGCGGCCCTGAAACGGGACAGGGGGCCAGAAACATTCAGTACTTC.

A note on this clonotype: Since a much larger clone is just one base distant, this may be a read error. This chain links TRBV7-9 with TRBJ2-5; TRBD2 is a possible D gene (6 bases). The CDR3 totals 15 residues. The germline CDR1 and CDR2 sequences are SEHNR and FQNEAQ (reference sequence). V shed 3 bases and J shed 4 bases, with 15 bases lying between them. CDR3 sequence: CASSLWTNIVETQYF. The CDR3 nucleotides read TGTGCCAGCAGCTTGTGGACTAACATTGTAGAGACCCAGTACTTC.

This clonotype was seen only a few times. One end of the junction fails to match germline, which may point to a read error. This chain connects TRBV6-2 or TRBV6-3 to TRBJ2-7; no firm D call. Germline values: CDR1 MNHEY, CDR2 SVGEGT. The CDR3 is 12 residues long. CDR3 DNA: TGTGCCAGAAGTTATTCATCCCACGAGCAGTACTTC. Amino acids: CARSYSSHEQYF.

In DNA, the CDR3 is TGTGCCAGCAGCTTAAGCGGGGACACCGGGGAGCTGTTTTTT. This translates into CASSLSGDTGELFF. This sequence joins TRBV12-3 or TRBV12-4 and TRBJ2-2; 7 nucleotides align to TRBD2. The J segment lost 3 bases and the V segment lost 6 bases, leaving 4 bases of the junction unmatched. The CDR3 contains 14 residues.

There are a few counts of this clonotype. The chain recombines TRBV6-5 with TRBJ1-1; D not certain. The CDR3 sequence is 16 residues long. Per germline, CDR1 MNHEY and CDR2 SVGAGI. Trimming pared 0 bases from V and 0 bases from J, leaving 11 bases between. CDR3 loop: CASSYSVGVMNTEAFF. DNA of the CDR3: TGTGCCAGCAGTTACTCGGTCGGGGTAATGAACACTGAAGCTTTCTTT.

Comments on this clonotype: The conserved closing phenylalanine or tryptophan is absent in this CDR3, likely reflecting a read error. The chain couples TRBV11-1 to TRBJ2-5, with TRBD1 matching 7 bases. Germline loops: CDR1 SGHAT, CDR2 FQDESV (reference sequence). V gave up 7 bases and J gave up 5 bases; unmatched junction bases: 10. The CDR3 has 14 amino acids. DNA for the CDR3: TGTGCCAGCAATGGACAGGTGGTGGTGGAGACCCAGTACTTA. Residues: CASNGQVVVETQYL.

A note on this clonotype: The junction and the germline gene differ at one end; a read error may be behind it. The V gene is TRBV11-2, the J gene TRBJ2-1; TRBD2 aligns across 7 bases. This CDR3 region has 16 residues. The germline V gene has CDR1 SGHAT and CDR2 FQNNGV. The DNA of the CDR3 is TGTACCAGCAGCTGGGACTATAGGATGGGCTACAATGAGCAATTCTTC. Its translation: CTSSWDYRMGYNEQFF.

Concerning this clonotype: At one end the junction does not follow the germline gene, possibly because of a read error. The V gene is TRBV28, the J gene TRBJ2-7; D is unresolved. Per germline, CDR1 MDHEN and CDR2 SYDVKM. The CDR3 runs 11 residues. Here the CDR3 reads CASSVSYEQYF. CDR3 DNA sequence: TGTGCCAGCAGTGTAAGCTACGAGCAATACTTC.

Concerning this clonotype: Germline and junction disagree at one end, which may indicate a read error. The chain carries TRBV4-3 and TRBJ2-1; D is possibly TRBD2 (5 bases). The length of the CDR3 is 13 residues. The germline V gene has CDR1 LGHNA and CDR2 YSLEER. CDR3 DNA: TGCGCCAGTAGCCAAGGGTCTAGCAGGAGTGTGCTCTTC. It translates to CASSQGSSRSVLF.

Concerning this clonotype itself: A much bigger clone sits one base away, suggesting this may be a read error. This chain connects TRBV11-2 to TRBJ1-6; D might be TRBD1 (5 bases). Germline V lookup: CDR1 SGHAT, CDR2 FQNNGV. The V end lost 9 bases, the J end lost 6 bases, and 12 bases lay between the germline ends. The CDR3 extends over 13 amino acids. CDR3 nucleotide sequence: TGTGCCAGGAGCCTGGGGCTTAATTCACCCCTCCACTTT. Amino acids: CARSLGLNSPLHF.

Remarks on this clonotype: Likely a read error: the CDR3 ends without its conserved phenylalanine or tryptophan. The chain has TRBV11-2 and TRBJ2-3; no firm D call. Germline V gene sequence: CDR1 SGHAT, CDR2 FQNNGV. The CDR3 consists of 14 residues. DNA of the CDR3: TGTGCCATCAGCTTAGAACTTTACATCGATACGCAGTATTTG. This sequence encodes CAISLELYIDTQYL.

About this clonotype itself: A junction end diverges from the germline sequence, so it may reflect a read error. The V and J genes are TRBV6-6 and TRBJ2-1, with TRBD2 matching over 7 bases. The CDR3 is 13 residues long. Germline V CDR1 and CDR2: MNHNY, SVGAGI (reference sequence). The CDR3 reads CVSSYPRGVGQFF. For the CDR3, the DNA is TGTGTCAGCAGCTACCCTCGGGGGGTTGGGCAGTTCTTC.

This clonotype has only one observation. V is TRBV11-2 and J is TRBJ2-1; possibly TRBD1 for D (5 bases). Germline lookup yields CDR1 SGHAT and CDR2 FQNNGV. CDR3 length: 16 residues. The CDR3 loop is CDSSLLGQASYNEQFF. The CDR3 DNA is TGTGATAGCAGCCTCTTGGGGCAAGCTTCCTACAATGAGCAGTTCTTC.

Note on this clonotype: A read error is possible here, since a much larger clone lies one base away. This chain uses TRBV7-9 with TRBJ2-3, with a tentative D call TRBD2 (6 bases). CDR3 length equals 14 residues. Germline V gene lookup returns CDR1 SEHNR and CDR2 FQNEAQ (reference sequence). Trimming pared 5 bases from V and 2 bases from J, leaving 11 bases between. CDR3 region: CASSRRGFTDTQYF. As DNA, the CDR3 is TGTGCCAGCAGCAGACGGGGGTTCACAGATACGCAGTATTTT.

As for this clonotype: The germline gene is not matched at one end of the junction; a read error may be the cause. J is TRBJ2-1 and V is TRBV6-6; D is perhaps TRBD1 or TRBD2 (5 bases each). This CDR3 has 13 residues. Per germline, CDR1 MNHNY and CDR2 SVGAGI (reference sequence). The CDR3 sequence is CASSYPLGVERFF. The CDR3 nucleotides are TGTGCCAGCAGCTACCCTCTGGGGGTTGAGCGGTTCTTC.

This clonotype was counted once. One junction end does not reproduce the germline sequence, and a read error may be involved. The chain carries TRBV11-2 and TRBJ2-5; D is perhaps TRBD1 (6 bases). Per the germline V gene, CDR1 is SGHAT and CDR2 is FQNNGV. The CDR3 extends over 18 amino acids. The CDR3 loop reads CASSLDQWSRGRGEAQYF. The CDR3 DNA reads TGTGCCAGCAGCTTAGATCAGTGGTCTAGGGGGAGAGGAGAGGCCCAGTACTTC.